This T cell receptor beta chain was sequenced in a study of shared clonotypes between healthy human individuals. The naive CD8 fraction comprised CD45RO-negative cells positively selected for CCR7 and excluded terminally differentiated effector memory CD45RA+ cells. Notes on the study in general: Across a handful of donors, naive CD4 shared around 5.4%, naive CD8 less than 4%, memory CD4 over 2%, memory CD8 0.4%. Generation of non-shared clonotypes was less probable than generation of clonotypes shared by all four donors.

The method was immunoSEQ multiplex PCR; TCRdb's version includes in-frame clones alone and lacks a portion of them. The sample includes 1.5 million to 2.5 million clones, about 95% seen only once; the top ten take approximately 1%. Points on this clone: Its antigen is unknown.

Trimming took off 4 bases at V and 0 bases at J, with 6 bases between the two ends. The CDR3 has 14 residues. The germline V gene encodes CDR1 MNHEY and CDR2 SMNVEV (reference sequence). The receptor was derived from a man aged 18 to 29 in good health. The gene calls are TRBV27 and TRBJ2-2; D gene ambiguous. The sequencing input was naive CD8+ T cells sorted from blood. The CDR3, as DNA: TGTGCCAGCAGTTCCTACTCGAACACCGGGGAGCTGTTTTTT. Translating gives CASSSYSNTGELFF.